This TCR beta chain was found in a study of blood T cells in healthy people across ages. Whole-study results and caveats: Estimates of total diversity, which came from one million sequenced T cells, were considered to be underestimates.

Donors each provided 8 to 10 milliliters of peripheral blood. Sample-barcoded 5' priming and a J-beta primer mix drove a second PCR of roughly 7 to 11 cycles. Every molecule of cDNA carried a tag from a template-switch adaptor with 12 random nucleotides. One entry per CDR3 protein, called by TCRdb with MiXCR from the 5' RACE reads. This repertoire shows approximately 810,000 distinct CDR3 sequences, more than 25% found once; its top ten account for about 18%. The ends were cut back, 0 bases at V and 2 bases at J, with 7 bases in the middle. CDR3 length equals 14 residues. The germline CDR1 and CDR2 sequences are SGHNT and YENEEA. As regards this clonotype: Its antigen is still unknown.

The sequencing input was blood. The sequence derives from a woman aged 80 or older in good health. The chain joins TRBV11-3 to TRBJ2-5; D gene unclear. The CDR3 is CASSLDAGQETQYF. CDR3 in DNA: TGTGCCAGCAGCTTAGATGCAGGTCAAGAGACCCAGTACTTC.